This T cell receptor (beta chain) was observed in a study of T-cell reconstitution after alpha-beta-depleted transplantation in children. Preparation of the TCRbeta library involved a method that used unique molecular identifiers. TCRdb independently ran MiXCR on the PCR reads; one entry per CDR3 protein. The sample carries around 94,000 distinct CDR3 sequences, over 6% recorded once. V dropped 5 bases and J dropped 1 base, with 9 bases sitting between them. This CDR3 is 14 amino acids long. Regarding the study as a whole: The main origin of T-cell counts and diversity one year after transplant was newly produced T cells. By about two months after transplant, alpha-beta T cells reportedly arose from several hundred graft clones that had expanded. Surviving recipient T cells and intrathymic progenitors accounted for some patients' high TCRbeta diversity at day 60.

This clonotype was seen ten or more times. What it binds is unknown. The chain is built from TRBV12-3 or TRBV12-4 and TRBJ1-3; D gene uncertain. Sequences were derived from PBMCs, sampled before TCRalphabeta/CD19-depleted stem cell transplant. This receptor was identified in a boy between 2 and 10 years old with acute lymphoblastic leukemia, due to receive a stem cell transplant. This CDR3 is CASSLLGSGNTIYF. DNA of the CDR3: TGTGCCAGCAGTCTCCTCGGATCTGGAAACACCATATATTTT.